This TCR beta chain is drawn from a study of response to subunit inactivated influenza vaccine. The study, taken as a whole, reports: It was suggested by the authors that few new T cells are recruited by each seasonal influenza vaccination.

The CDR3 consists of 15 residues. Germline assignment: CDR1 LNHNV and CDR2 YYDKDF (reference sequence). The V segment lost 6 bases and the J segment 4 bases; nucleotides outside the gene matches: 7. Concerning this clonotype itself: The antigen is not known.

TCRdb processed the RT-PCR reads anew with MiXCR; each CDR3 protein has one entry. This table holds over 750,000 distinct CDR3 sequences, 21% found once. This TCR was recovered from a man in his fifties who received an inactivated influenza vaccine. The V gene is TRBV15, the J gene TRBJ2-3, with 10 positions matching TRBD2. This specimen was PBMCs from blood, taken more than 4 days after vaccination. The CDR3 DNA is TGTGCCACCAGGTCCGGGACTAGCGTCCCAGATACGCAGTATTTT. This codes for CATRSGTSVPDTQYF.